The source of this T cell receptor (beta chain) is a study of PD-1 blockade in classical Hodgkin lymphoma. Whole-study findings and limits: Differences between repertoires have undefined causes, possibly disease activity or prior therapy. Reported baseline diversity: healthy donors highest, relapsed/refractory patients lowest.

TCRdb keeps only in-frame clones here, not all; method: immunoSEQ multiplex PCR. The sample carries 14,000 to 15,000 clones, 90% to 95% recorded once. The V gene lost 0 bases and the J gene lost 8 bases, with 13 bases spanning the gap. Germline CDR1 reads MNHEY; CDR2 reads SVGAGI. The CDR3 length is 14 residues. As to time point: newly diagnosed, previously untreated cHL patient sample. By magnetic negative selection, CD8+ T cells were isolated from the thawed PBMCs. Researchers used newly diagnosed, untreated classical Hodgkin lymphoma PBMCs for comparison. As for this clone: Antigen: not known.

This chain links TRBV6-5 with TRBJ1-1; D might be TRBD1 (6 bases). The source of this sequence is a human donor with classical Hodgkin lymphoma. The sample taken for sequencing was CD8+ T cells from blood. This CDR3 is CASSYSGGPREAFF. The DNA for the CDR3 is TGTGCCAGCAGTTACTCAGGGGGGCCTAGAGAAGCTTTCTTT.